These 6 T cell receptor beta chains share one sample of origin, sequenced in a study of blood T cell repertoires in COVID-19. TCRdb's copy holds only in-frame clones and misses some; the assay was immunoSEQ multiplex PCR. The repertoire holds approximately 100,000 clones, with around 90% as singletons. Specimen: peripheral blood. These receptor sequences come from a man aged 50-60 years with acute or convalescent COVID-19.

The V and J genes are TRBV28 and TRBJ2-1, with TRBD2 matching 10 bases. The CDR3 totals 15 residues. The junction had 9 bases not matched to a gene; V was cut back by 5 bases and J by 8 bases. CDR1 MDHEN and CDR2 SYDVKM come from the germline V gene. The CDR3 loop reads CASSASGGAIDEQFF. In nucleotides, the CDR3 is TGTGCCAGCAGTGCAAGCGGGGGGGCAATTGATGAGCAGTTCTTC. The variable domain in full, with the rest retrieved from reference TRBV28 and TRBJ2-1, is DVKVTQSSRYLVKRTGEKVFLECVQDMDHENMFWYRQDPGLGLRLIYFSYDVKMKEKGDIPEGYSVSREKKERFSLILESASTNQTSMYLCASSASGGAIDEQFFGPGTRLTVL.

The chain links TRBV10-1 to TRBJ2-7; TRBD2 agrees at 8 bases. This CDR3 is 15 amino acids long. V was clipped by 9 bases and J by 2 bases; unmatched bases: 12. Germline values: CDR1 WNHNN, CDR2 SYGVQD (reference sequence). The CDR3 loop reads CASSDGGAATYEQYF. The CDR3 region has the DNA TGCGCCAGTTCTGACGGGGGGGCCGCAACCTACGAGCAGTACTTC.

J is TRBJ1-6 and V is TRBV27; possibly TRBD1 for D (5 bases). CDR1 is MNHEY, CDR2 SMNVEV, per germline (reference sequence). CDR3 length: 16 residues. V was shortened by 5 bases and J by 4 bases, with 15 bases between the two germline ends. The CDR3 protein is CASSPTRGTYNSPLHF. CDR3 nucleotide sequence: TGTGCCAGCAGTCCGACGCGGGGGACTTATAATTCACCCCTCCACTTT.

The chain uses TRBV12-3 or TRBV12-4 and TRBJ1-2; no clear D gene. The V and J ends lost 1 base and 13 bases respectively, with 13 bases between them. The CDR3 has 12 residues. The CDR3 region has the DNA TGTGCCAGCAGTTTAGTCGAGCGGAAGGGCACCTTC. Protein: CASSLVERKGTF.

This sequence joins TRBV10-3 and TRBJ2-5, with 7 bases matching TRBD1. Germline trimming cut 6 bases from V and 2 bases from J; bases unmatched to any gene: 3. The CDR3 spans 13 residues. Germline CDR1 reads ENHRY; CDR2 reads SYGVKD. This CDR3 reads CAISDRVQETQYF. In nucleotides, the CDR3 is TGTGCCATCAGCGACAGGGTACAAGAGACCCAGTACTTC.

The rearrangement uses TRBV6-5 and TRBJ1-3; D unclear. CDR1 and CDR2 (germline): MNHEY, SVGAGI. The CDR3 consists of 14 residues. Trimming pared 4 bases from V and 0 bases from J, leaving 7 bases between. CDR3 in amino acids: CASSSVLSGNTIYF. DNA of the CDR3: TGTGCCAGCAGTTCAGTCCTCTCTGGAAACACCATATATTTT.